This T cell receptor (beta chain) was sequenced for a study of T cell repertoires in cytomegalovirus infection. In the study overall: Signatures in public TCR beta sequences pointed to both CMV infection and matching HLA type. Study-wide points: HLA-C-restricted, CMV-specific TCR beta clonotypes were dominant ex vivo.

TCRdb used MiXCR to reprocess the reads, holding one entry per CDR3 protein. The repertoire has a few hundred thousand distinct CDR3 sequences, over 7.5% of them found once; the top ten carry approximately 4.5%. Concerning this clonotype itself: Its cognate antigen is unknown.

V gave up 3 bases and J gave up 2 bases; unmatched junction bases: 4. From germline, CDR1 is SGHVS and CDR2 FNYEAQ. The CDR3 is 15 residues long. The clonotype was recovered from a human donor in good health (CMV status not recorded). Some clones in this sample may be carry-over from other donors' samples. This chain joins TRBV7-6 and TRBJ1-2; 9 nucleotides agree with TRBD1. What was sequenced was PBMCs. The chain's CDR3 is CASSLGDRVNYGYTF. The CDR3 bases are TGTGCCAGCAGCTTGGGGGACAGGGTGAACTATGGCTACACCTTC.